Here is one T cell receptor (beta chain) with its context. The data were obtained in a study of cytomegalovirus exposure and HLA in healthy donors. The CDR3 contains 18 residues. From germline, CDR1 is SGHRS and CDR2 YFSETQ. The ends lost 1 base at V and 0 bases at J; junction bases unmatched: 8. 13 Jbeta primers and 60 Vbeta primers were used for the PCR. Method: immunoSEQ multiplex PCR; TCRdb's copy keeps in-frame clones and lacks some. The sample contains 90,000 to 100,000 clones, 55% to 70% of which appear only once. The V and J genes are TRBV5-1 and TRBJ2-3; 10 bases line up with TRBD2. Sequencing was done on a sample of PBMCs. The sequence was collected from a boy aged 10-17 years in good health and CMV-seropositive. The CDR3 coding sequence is TGCGCCAGCAGCTTGAGAACTAGCGGGGAGGCGAGCACAGATACGCAGTATTTT. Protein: CASSLRTSGEASTDTQYF.